Below, 5 T cell receptor beta chains from the same sample are listed, as sequenced in a study of blood T cell repertoires in COVID-19. Generated by immunoSEQ multiplex PCR, the TCRdb table keeps only in-frame clones and is missing some. The sample includes 9,000 to 13,000 clones, around four fifths of them seen just once. Material for sequencing was peripheral blood. The origin of the receptors is a human donor in a cohort sampled during active COVID-19.

The chain links TRBV5-1 to TRBJ2-4; D may be TRBD1 (6 bases). Germline-derived CDR1 and CDR2 are SGHRS and YFSETQ. CDR3 length: 18 amino acids. Trimming stripped 4 bases from V and 3 bases from J, with 23 bases between. The CDR3 DNA follows: TGCGCCAGCAGCAAGGTGGTCAGGGGCGGCTATGGCAAAAACATTCAGTACTTC. Amino acids: CASSKVVRGGYGKNIQYF.

This clone was recorded once. The chain is built from TRBV5-1 and TRBJ1-1; D is undetermined. V was trimmed by 2 bases and J by 0 bases, leaving 14 bases between them. The CDR3 runs to 16 residues. Germline V CDR1 and CDR2: SGHRS, YFSETQ. In nucleotides, the CDR3 is TGCGCCAGCAGCTTAGGAGGAGGGAGTATGAACACTGAAGCTTTCTTT. It specifies CASSLGGGSMNTEAFF.

The chain carries TRBV10-2 and TRBJ2-1, with TRBD2 identical over 10 bases. This CDR3 region has 17 residues. V lost 6 bases and J lost 5; bases outside the gene matches: 13. From germline, CDR1 is WSHSY and CDR2 SAAADI. CDR3 residues: CASSAALAGDWDNEQFF. In DNA, the CDR3 is TGCGCCAGCAGCGCCGCTCTAGCGGGAGATTGGGACAATGAGCAGTTCTTC.

The chain couples TRBV18 to TRBJ2-1; 9 positions match TRBD2. CDR3 length: 15 amino acids. V dropped 1 base and J dropped 10; count of bases not matched to a gene: 8. The germline gives CDR1 KGHSH, CDR2 LQKENI. In nucleotides, the CDR3 is TGTGCCAGCTCACCACAAGATGATGCGGGAGGGGAGCAGTTCTTC. This codes for CASSPQDDAGGEQFF.

This clone was recorded a few times. The gene calls are TRBV28 and TRBJ1-6; 11 bases map to TRBD1. J lost 7 bases, V lost 6 bases, and 8 bases had no gene match. The CDR3 contains 16 residues. The germline gives CDR1 MDHEN, CDR2 SYDVKM. CDR3 in amino acids: CASRRDRGNFNSPLHF. CDR3 in DNA: TGTGCCAGCAGGCGGGACAGGGGGAATTTCAATTCACCCCTCCACTTT.